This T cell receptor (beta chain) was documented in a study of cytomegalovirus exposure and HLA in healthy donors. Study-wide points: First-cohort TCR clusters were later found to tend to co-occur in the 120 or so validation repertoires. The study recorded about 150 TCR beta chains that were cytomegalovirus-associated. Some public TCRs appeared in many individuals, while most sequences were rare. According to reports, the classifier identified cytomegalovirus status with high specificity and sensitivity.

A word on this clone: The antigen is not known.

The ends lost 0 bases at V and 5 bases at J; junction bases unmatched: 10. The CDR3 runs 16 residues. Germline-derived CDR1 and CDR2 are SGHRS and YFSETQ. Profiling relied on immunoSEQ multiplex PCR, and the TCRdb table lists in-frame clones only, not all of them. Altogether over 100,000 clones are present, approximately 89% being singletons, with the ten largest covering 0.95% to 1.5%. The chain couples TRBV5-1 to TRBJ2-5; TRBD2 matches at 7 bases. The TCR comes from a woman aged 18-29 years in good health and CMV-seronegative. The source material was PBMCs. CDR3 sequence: CASSLAWGGGVETQYF. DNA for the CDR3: TGCGCCAGCAGCTTGGCCTGGGGCGGGGGTGTGGAGACCCAGTACTTC. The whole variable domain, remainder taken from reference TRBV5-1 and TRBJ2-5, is KAGVTQTPRYLIKTRGQQVTLSCSPISGHRSVSWYQQTPGQGLQFLFEYFSETQRNKGNFPGRFSGRQFSNSRSEMNVSTLELGDSALYLCASSLAWGGGVETQYFGPGTRLLVL.